This passage covers 11 T cell receptor beta chains from one sample sequenced in a study of cytomegalovirus exposure and HLA in healthy donors. The primer mix had 60 Vbeta and 13 Jbeta primers. The assay was immunoSEQ multiplex PCR, and TCRdb's table has in-frame clones only and misses some. The sample carries over 110,000 clones, 70% to 85% recorded once. Sequencing input: PBMCs. The source of these receptors is a male donor in good health and CMV-seronegative.

The V call is TRBV30, the J call TRBJ2-1; a weak D match, TRBD2 (6 bases). Germline CDR1 and CDR2: GTSNPN and SVGIG (reference sequence). The ends were cut back, 3 bases at V and 10 bases at J, with 19 bases in the middle. This CDR3 is built from 14 residues. This CDR3 reads CAWSPVKRESEQFF. The CDR3 nucleotides are TGTGCCTGGAGCCCTGTAAAACGGGAGTCCGAGCAGTTCTTC.

The V gene is TRBV4-2, the J gene TRBJ2-3; D possibly corresponds to TRBD2 (6 bases). The CDR3 is 15 residues long. CDR1 is LGHNA, CDR2 YNFKEQ, per germline. Trimming took off 0 bases at V and 5 bases at J, with 12 bases between the two ends. The chain's CDR3 is CASSQDGRDLDTQYF. CDR3 coding DNA: TGTGCCAGCAGCCAAGATGGGCGGGATCTAGATACGCAGTATTTT.

This clone was detected only once. The V and J genes are TRBV19 and TRBJ1-5, with D unresolved. This CDR3 is built from 15 residues. Germline lookup yields CDR1 LNHDA and CDR2 SQIVND (reference sequence). Trimming left V 3 bases short and J 3 bases short, with 12 bases between. CDR3 sequence (DNA): TGTGCCAGTAGTATTCGGAGGACGGCCAATCAGCCCCAGCATTTT. It codes for CASSIRRTANQPQHF.

The sample holds a few counts of this clone. The rearrangement uses TRBV7-2 and TRBJ2-7; 7 bases line up with TRBD1. The J segment lost 3 bases and the V segment lost 6 bases, leaving 11 bases of the junction unmatched. This CDR3 spans 15 amino acids. CDR1 and CDR2 from the germline V gene are SGHTA and FQGNSA. The CDR3 loop is CASSPTGTANYEQYF. The CDR3, as DNA: TGTGCCAGCAGTCCTACCGGGACAGCCAACTACGAGCAGTACTTC.

This chain uses TRBV28 with TRBJ2-7; D might be TRBD2 (5 bases). Trimming stripped 6 bases from V and 4 bases from J, with 16 bases between. Germline CDR1 MDHEN, CDR2 SYDVKM. The CDR3 has 14 residues. CDR3 sequence: CASRPTGGPYEQYF. CDR3 nucleotide sequence: TGTGCCAGCAGGCCCACTGGCGGGCCATACGAGCAGTACTTC.

The V gene is TRBV18, the J gene TRBJ1-2, with D tentatively TRBD1 (5 bases). Germline loops: CDR1 KGHSH, CDR2 LQKENI. Deletions cut 2 bases from V and 3 bases from J, with 13 bases between. The CDR3 runs to 15 residues. CDR3 sequence reads: CASSPSQAGDYGYTF. CDR3 nucleotides: TGTGCCAGCTCACCATCACAGGCTGGAGACTATGGCTACACCTTC.

This clone was detected a few times. The CDR3 loop is CASSDLRRANYGYTF. Here the CDR3 DNA reads TGTGCCAGCAGCGACCTCCGCAGGGCTAACTATGGCTACACCTTC. J is TRBJ1-2 and V is TRBV11-2, with a tentative D call TRBD1 (5 bases). Trimming removed 5 bases from V and 0 bases from J, with 13 bases in between. Germline CDR1 is SGHAT and CDR2 is FQNNGV. The CDR3 runs to 15 residues.

V is TRBV4-3 and J is TRBJ2-3; TRBD2 agrees at 9 bases. V shed 5 bases, J shed 1 base, and the junction held 7 bases outside the gene matches. Germline V gene lookup returns CDR1 LGHNA and CDR2 YSLEER. This CDR3 region has 16 residues. The CDR3 loop is CASSTGVAGGTDTQYF. The CDR3 DNA reads as TGCGCCAGCAGCACCGGGGTAGCGGGGGGCACAGATACGCAGTATTTT.

This clone appeared a single time. The chain employs TRBV5-5 and TRBJ2-5; D possibly corresponds to TRBD2 (5 bases). The CDR3 has 13 residues. Germline V gene data show CDR1 as SGHKS and CDR2 as YYEKEE (reference sequence). V gave up 4 bases and J gave up 2 bases, with 9 bases separating them. The CDR3 loop reads CASSPRGQETQYF. CDR3 nucleotide sequence: TGTGCCAGCAGCCCACGGGGTCAAGAGACCCAGTACTTC.

CDR3 residues: CASRNTGLQETQYF. The CDR3 region has the DNA TGCGCCAGCAGGAATACAGGGCTACAAGAGACCCAGTACTTC. This chain connects TRBV5-1 to TRBJ2-5, with D perhaps matching TRBD1 (6 bases). The CDR3 is 14 amino acids. V lost 5 bases to trimming and J lost 2 bases, with 13 bases between them. The germline gives CDR1 SGHRS, CDR2 YFSETQ.

The chain joins TRBV7-9 to TRBJ2-7, with a possible D match to TRBD1 (6 bases). The germline CDR1 and CDR2 sequences are SEHNR and FQNEAQ (reference sequence). V gave up 5 bases and J gave up 0 bases, with 14 bases separating them. The CDR3 sequence is 15 residues long. In DNA, the CDR3 is TGTGCCAGCAGCCCTGCACAGGGCCACTCCTACGAGCAGTACTTC. Translated: CASSPAQGHSYEQYF.